These 25 T cell receptor beta chains originate from one sample sequenced in a study of blood T cells in healthy people across ages. A second PCR, run for about 6 to 11 cycles, used a sample-barcoded 5' primer plus a J-beta primer mix. TCRdb re-analysed the 5' RACE reads in MiXCR, keeping a single row per CDR3 protein. The repertoire holds 1.5 million to 2 million distinct CDR3 sequences, with 40% to 55% as singletons. Sequences were obtained from blood. Receptors originate from a middle-aged woman in good health.

Concerning this clonotype: The junction departs from germline at one end; a sequencing error may be responsible. The chain uses TRBV7-2 and TRBJ2-7; either TRBD1 or TRBD2 may supply D (5 bases each). The CDR3 is 18 residues long. Germline V gene data show CDR1 as SGHTA and CDR2 as FQGNSA. The CDR3 DNA sequence: TGCGCCAGCAGCTTATCGCTGGGTTTTGGGGACGGCGCCTACGAGCAGTACTTC. Its translation is CASSLSLGFGDGAYEQYF.

The V call is TRBV6-1, the J call TRBJ2-1, with D perhaps matching TRBD1 (6 bases). The germline V gene has CDR1 MNHNS and CDR2 SASEGT. V was trimmed by 2 bases and J by 1 base, leaving 12 bases between them. The CDR3 extends over 16 amino acids. The CDR3, as DNA: TGTGCCAGCAGTGAAAGTAGGGGGTCGTCCTACAATGAGCAGTTCTTC. Amino acids: CASSESRGSSYNEQFF.

This clonotype has a handful of counts. The chain joins TRBV6-5 to TRBJ2-1; weak D call: TRBD2 (5 bases). From germline, CDR1 is MNHEY and CDR2 SVGAGI. This CDR3 is 16 amino acids long. Trimming cost V 2 bases and J 3 bases, with 14 bases left between them. CDR3 sequence (DNA): TGTGCCAGCAGTTACAACCCTGGACGGGGCTACAATGAGCAGTTCTTC. Its protein is CASSYNPGRGYNEQFF.

In this sample, this clonotype turned up a few times. J is TRBJ2-7 and V is TRBV27; 8 bases align to TRBD2. From germline, CDR1 is MNHEY and CDR2 SMNVEV (reference sequence). The V gene end was trimmed by 3 bases and the J gene end by 7 bases; junction bases not matched to a gene: 8. CDR3 length: 14 residues. CDR3 amino acids: CASSFFSGGWEQYF. CDR3 nucleotide sequence: TGTGCCAGCAGTTTTTTCAGCGGGGGCTGGGAGCAGTACTTC.

The chain has TRBV13 and TRBJ1-6; TRBD1 is a possible D gene (5 bases). Germline CDR1 PRHDT, CDR2 FYEKMQ (reference sequence). Trimming left V 6 bases short and J 7 bases short, with 19 bases between. The CDR3 runs 16 residues. CDR3: CASSSLQERQNSPLHF. The CDR3 bases are TGTGCCAGCAGTAGCCTACAGGAAAGGCAGAATTCACCCCTCCACTTT.

This sequence joins TRBV7-8 and TRBJ1-2, with D possibly being TRBD1 (5 bases). The germline V gene has CDR1 SGHVS and CDR2 FQNEAQ. There are 14 residues in the CDR3. V shed 4 bases and J shed 3 bases, with 12 bases lying between them. As DNA, the CDR3 is TGTGCCAGCAGCTATGGGGGGGAGCACTATGGCTACACCTTC. This sequence encodes CASSYGGEHYGYTF.

This chain uses TRBV28 with TRBJ2-4, with D perhaps TRBD1 (6 bases). The CDR3 is 13 residues long. CDR1 and CDR2 (germline): MDHEN, SYDVKM. The V and J ends lost 5 bases and 15 bases respectively, with 20 bases between them. CDR3 loop: CASSEGQFTFSYF. The DNA of the CDR3 is TGTGCCAGCAGTGAAGGACAGTTTACTTTCTCGTACTTC.

The rearrangement joins TRBV15 to TRBJ2-7; 7 nucleotides line up with TRBD1. The CDR3 totals 15 residues. With 3 bases clipped from V and 2 bases from J, the junction kept 7 bases outside the gene matches. The germline CDR1 and CDR2 sequences are LNHNV and YYDKDF (reference sequence). The chain's CDR3 is CATSRYGQDTYEQYF. Written as DNA, the CDR3 is TGTGCCACCAGCAGGTACGGACAGGATACCTACGAGCAGTACTTC.

The chain employs TRBV4-1 and TRBJ1-4, with 9 bases lining up with TRBD1. The CDR3 contains 17 residues. Germline V gene data show CDR1 as MGHRA and CDR2 as YSYEKL. The ends lost 2 bases at V and 8 bases at J; junction bases unmatched: 12. This CDR3 is CASSQNPRDREEEKLFF. CDR3 nucleotides: TGCGCCAGCAGCCAAAACCCAAGGGACAGGGAGGAAGAAAAACTGTTTTTT.

The gene calls are TRBV7-2 and TRBJ1-2, with D possibly matching TRBD1 (6 bases). Trimming pared 5 bases from V and 6 bases from J, leaving 13 bases between. CDR3 length equals 13 residues. From germline, CDR1 is SGHTA and CDR2 FQGNSA. This chain's CDR3 is CASSVNRVDGYTF. In DNA form, the CDR3 reads TGTGCCAGCAGCGTAAACAGGGTTGATGGCTACACCTTC.

The chain is built from TRBV20-1 and TRBJ2-7; possible D gene TRBD2, 6 bases. With the DNA end fitting TRBJ2-5 better, the J assignment may be wrong. Germline values: CDR1 DFQATT, CDR2 SNEGSKA (reference sequence). The CDR3 extends over 13 amino acids. CDR3 coding DNA: TGCAGTGCTAGACCCGGGGAGGAGGAGACCCAGTACTTC. It specifies CSARPGEEETQYF.

This chain links TRBV28 with TRBJ2-7, with D possibly matching TRBD1 (6 bases). The CDR3 is 13 amino acids. Germline assignment: CDR1 MDHEN and CDR2 SYDVKM. The V end was cut by 11 bases, the J end by 2 bases, with 16 bases between. CDR3 sequence reads: CAARTASAYEQYF. Written as DNA, the CDR3 is TGTGCCGCCCGGACAGCCTCCGCCTACGAGCAGTACTTC.

This clonotype was observed once. The chain joins TRBV12-3 or TRBV12-4 to TRBJ1-5; D is unresolved. V was shortened by 6 bases and J by 3 bases, with 15 bases between the two germline ends. The CDR3 has 15 amino acids. The CDR3 protein is CASSRGSTVNQPQHF. CDR3 sequence (DNA): TGTGCCAGCAGCCGGGGATCAACGGTCAATCAGCCCCAGCATTTT.

The V and J genes are TRBV6-5 and TRBJ2-3; maybe TRBD1 (5 bases). V lost 0 bases, J lost 2 bases, and 12 bases lay in between. Germline V CDR1 and CDR2: MNHEY, SVGAGI. The CDR3 loop spans 16 amino acids. CDR3 nucleotides: TGTGCCAGCAGTTACTCTGGGCGACAGAACACAGATACGCAGTATTTT. It yields the protein CASSYSGRQNTDTQYF.

This clonotype came up once. This chain joins TRBV5-1 and TRBJ2-5; 8 nucleotides agree with TRBD1. The CDR3 runs to 14 residues. The V gene's germline CDR1 is SGHRS and CDR2 YFSETQ. V shed 3 bases, J shed 5 bases, and the junction held 6 bases outside the gene matches. The CDR3 reads CASSSTGGWETQYF. CDR3 DNA sequence: TGCGCCAGCAGCTCAACAGGGGGTTGGGAGACCCAGTACTTC.

Only a few counts were recorded for this clonotype. The chain joins TRBV29-1 to TRBJ2-4, with D hard to call. V lost 5 bases, J lost 6 bases, and 17 bases lay in between. CDR1 is SQVTM and CDR2 is ANQGSEA in the germline V gene. This CDR3 region has 14 residues. DNA for the CDR3: TGCAGCGTTATATTTTCTACGTGGGGAAACATTCAGTACTTC. As protein: CSVIFSTWGNIQYF.

This clonotype was detected only a few times. The chain employs TRBV10-3 and TRBJ2-7; TRBD1 agrees at 7 bases. The end of the DNA is better explained by TRBJ2-5, so the J call may be wrong. Germline lookup yields CDR1 ENHRY and CDR2 SYGVKD. The CDR3 contains 14 residues. The CDR3 region is CAISATGQGETQYF. CDR3 in DNA: TGTGCCATCAGTGCGACAGGGCAGGGGGAGACCCAGTACTTC.

J is TRBJ2-4 and V is TRBV6-2 or TRBV6-3, with D uncertain. Germline V gives CDR1 MNHEY, CDR2 SVGEGT. V dropped 0 bases and J dropped 7 bases, with 16 bases sitting between them. CDR3 length equals 16 residues. The CDR3 region has the DNA TGTGCCAGCAGTTACTCCCTTGCAGGTTCCGGCAACATTCAGTACTTC. Amino acid sequence: CASSYSLAGSGNIQYF.

V and J are TRBV2 and TRBJ1-1; D possibly corresponds to TRBD1 (5 bases). Germline CDR1 SNHLY, CDR2 FYNNEI. Trimming left V 7 bases short and J 8 bases short, with 20 bases between. The CDR3 length is 14 residues. CDR3 sequence reads: CASKMAGTSGEAFF. The CDR3 coding sequence is TGTGCCAGCAAAATGGCAGGGACGTCCGGGGAAGCTTTCTTT.

This clonotype turned up a few times. The V call is TRBV12-3 or TRBV12-4, the J call TRBJ2-1; 10 bases line up with TRBD2. There are 15 residues in the CDR3. The trim removed 7 bases at V and 6 bases at J, leaving 9 bases unmatched. CDR3 sequence reads: CASTDSAGGINEQFF. DNA of the CDR3: TGTGCCAGCACCGACTCAGCGGGGGGGATCAATGAGCAGTTCTTC.

Only a few counts were recorded for this clonotype. The rearrangement joins TRBV27 to TRBJ2-1; 7 bases are a match to TRBD1. The CDR3 is made up of 17 amino acids. J lost 7 bases, V lost 5 bases, and 17 bases had no gene match. Per the germline V gene, CDR1 is MNHEY and CDR2 is SMNVEV (reference sequence). As DNA, the CDR3 is TGTGCCAGCAGTCCTACCTCTTGGGGACAGTCAGGGAATGAGCAGTTCTTC. It yields the protein CASSPTSWGQSGNEQFF.

This chain joins TRBV12-3 or TRBV12-4 and TRBJ2-1, with 7 bases matching TRBD1. This CDR3 region has 15 residues. V dropped 8 bases and J dropped 1; count of bases not matched to a gene: 8. DNA for the CDR3: TGTGCCAGCGCCGTAAACAGGGGATCCTACAATGAGCAGTTCTTC. Its translation is CASAVNRGSYNEQFF.

V gene TRBV9 combines with J gene TRBJ2-4, with D possibly matching TRBD1 (6 bases). Gene TRBJ2-7 matches the end of the DNA better, so the J call may be wrong. The CDR3 covers 15 residues. Germline CDR1 is SGDLS and CDR2 is YYNGEE. CDR3 DNA sequence: TGTGCCAGCAGCGCCCCCGAGACAGGTTCCTACGAGCAGTACTTC. It codes for CASSAPETGSYEQYF.

The rearrangement joins TRBV7-2 to TRBJ1-6; tentatively, D is TRBD1 (6 bases). Trimming stripped 3 bases from V and 7 bases from J, with 19 bases between. Germline loops: CDR1 SGHTA, CDR2 FQGNSA. The CDR3 consists of 17 residues. The chain's CDR3 is CASSLSRQVTGNSPLHF. CDR3 bases: TGTGCCAGCAGCTTGTCGAGACAGGTTACAGGAAATTCACCCCTCCACTTT. Full variable domain (rest looked up from reference TRBV7-2 and TRBJ1-6): GAGVSQSPSNKVTEKGKDVELRCDPISGHTALYWYRQSLGQGLEFLIYFQGNSAPDKSGLPSDRFSAERTGGSVSTLTIQRTQQEDSAVYLCASSLSRQVTGNSPLHFGNGTRLTVT.

The chain uses TRBV20-1 and TRBJ2-3; 12 nucleotides agree with TRBD2. V trimming: 4 bases; J trimming: 1 base; junction bases outside the gene matches: 3. The CDR3 has 15 residues. The germline CDR1 and CDR2 sequences are DFQATT and SNEGSKA (reference sequence). The CDR3 coding sequence is TGCAGTGCTACCAGACTAGCGGGGGGCACAGATACGCAGTATTTT. Protein product: CSATRLAGGTDTQYF.